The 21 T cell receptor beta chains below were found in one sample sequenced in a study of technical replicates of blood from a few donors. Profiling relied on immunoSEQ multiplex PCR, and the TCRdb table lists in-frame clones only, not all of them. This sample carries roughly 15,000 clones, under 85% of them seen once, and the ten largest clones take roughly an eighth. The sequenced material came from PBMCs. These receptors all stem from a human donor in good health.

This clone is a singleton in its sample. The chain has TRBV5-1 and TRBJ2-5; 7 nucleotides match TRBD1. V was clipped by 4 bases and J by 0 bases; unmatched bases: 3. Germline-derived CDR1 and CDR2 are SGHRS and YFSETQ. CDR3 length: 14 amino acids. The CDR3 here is CASSVQGYQETQYF. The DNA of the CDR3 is TGCGCCAGCAGCGTACAGGGGTACCAAGAGACCCAGTACTTC.

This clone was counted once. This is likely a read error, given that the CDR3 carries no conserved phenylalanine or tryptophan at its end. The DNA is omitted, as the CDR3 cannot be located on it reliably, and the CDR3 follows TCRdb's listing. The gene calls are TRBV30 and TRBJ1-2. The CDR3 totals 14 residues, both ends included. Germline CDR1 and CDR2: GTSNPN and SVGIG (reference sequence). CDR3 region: CAWSRGRYRKTYGY.

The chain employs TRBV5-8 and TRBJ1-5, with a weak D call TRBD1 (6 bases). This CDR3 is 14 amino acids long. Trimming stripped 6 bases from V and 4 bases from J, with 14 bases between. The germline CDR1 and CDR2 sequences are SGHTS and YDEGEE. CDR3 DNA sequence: TGTGCCAGCACTCACAGGGCAAGAAATCAGCCCCAGCATTTT. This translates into CASTHRARNQPQHF.

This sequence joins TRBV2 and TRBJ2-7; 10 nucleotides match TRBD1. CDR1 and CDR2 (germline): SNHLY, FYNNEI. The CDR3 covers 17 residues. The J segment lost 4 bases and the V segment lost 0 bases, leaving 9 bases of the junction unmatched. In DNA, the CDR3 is TGTGCCAGCAGTGAAGCGCCCCCCGGGACAGGGGCGTACGAGCAGTACTTC. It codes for CASSEAPPGTGAYEQYF.

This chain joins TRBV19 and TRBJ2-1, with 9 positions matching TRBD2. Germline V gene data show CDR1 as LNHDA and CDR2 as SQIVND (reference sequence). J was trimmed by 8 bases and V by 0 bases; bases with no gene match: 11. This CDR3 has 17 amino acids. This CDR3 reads CASSIDPAGGPSDEQFF. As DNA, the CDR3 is TGTGCCAGTAGTATAGATCCCGCGGGAGGGCCCTCGGATGAGCAGTTCTTC.

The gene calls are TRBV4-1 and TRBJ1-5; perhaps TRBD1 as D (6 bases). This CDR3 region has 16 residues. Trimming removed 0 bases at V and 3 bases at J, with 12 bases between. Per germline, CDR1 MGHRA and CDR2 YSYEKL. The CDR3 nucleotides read TGCGCCAGCAGCCAAGAGGGCAGGGGAACCAATCAGCCCCAGCATTTT. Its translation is CASSQEGRGTNQPQHF.

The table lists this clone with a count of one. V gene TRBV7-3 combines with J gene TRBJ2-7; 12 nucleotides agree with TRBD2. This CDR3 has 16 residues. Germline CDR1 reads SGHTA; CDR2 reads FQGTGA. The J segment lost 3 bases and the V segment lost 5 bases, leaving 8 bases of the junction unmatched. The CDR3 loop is CASSEGELAGGYEQYF. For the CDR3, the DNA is TGTGCCAGCAGCGAAGGGGAACTAGCGGGAGGCTACGAGCAGTACTTC.

The CDR3 DNA is TGTGCCATCAAGAGTCAGGATAACGGCTACACCTTC. Amino acid sequence: CAIKSQDNGYTF. The J gene is TRBJ1-2, the V gene TRBV28; D remains unclear. The V end lost 10 bases, the J end lost 8 bases, and 17 bases lay between the germline ends. The CDR3 spans 12 residues. Germline CDR1 is MDHEN and CDR2 is SYDVKM.

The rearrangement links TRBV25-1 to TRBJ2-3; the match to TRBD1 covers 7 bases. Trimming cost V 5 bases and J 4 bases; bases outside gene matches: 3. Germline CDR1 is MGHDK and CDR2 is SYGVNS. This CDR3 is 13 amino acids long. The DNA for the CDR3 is TGTGCCAGCAGTCTCCAGGGGGCAGATACGCAGTATTTT. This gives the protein CASSLQGADTQYF.

The CDR3 DNA follows: TGCGCCAGCAGCCAAGAGGACAGGACCATGAACACTGAAGCTTTCTTT. Its protein product is CASSQEDRTMNTEAFF. V is TRBV4-1 and J is TRBJ1-1, with 7 bases fitting TRBD1. Losses at the gene ends were 0 bases for V and 0 bases for J; bases not matched to a gene: 4. Germline CDR1 is MGHRA and CDR2 is YSYEKL. The CDR3 totals 16 residues.

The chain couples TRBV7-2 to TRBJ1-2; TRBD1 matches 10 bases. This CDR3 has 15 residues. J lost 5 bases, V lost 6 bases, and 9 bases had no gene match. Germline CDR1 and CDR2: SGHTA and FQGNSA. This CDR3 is CASSPPGQGRYGYTF. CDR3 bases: TGTGCCAGCAGTCCACCGGGACAGGGGAGGTATGGCTACACCTTC.

The CDR3 protein is CASSRRWDSNEQFF. The CDR3, as DNA: TGTGCCAGCAGCCGCCGATGGGACAGCAATGAGCAGTTCTTC. V usage is TRBV14 and J usage is TRBJ2-1, with 7 positions matching TRBD1. Losses at the gene ends were 4 bases for V and 6 bases for J; bases not matched to a gene: 6. This CDR3 is built from 14 residues. CDR1 SGHDN and CDR2 FVKESK come from the germline V gene.

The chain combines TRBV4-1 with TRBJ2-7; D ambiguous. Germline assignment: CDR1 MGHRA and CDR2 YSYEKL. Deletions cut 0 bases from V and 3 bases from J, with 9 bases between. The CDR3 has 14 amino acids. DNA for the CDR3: TGCGCCAGCAGCCAAGATAGTAACTTCTACGAGCAGTACTTC. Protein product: CASSQDSNFYEQYF.

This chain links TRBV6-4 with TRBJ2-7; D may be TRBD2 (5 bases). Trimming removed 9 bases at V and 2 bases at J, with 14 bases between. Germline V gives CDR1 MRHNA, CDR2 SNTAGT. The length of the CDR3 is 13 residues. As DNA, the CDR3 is TGTGCCAGACTGGAAAGCGGTGCCTACGAGCAGTACTTC. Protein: CARLESGAYEQYF.

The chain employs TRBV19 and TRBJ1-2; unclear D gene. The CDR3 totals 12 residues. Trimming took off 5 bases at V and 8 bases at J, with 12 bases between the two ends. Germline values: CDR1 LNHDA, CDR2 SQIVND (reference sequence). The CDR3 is CASSPRQLGYTF. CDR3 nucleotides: TGTGCCAGTAGTCCAAGACAATTAGGCTACACCTTC. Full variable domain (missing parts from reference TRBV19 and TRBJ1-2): DGGITQSPKYLFRKEGQNVTLSCEQNLNHDAMYWYRQDPGQGLRLIYYSQIVNDFQKGDIAEGYSVSREKKESFPLTVTSAQKNPTAFYLCASSPRQLGYTFGSGTRLTVV.

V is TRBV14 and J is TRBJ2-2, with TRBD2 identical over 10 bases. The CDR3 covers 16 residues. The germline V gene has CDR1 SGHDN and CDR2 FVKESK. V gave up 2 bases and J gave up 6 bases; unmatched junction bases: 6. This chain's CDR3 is CASSQRGLAGAGELFF. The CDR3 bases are TGTGCCAGCAGCCAAAGGGGGCTAGCGGGAGCCGGGGAGCTGTTTTTT.

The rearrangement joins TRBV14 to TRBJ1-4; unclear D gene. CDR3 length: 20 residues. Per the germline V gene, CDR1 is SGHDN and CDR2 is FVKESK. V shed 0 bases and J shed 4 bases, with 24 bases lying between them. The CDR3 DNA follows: TGTGCCAGCAGCCAAGATCAACTCCTGACCTATGCAACTAGTAATGAAAAACTGTTTTTT. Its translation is CASSQDQLLTYATSNEKLFF.

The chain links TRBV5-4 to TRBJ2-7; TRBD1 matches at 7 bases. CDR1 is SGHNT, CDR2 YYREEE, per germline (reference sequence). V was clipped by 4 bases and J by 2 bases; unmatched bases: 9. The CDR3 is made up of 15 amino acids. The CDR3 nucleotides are TGTGCCAGCAGCCCCGAGGGGCAGGGGGCCTACGAGCAGTACTTC. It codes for CASSPEGQGAYEQYF.

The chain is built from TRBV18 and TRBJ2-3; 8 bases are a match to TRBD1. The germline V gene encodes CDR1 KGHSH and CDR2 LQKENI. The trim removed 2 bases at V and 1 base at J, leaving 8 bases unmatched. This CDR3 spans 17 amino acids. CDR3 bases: TGTGCCAGCTCACCATTTTACCCGGGACAGGGCACAGATACGCAGTATTTT. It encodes CASSPFYPGQGTDTQYF.

The CDR3 region is CASSGRLAGADTQYF. CDR3 bases: TGTGCCAGCAGCGGGCGACTAGCGGGAGCGGATACGCAGTATTTT. The V and J genes are TRBV9 and TRBJ2-3; 12 positions match TRBD2. Looked up from germline, CDR1 is SGDLS and CDR2 is YYNGEE. V was clipped by 3 bases and J by 6 bases; unmatched bases: 5. CDR3 length equals 15 residues.

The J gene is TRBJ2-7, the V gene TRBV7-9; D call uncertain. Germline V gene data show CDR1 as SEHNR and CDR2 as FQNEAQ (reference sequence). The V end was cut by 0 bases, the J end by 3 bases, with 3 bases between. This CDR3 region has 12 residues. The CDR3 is CASSLANYEQYF. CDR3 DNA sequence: TGTGCCAGCAGCTTAGCTAACTACGAGCAGTACTTC.